Each of the 20 T cell receptor beta chains below was sequenced from the same sample in a study of T cell repertoires in cytomegalovirus infection. The antigens of these receptors remain unknown. MiXCR, run by TCRdb on the reads, gives a single entry per CDR3 protein. The sample yields about 500,000 distinct CDR3 sequences, 25% to 35% seen once. The specimen comprised cultured PBMCs, sampled from culture after CMV antigen stimulation. Every receptor here comes from a human donor in good health (CMV status not recorded). Some clones in this sample may be carry-over from other donors' samples.

The gene calls are TRBV6-6 and TRBJ2-3; TRBD1 is a possible D gene (5 bases). With 0 bases removed from V and 8 bases from J, the gap between germline ends came to 12 bases. The CDR3 covers 14 residues. Germline lookup yields CDR1 MNHNY and CDR2 SVGAGI (reference sequence). In DNA, the CDR3 is TGTGCCAGCAGTTACTCCGACAGCGTGGGTACGCAGTATTTT. Its protein is CASSYSDSVGTQYF.

This sequence joins TRBV12-3 or TRBV12-4 and TRBJ2-2; the match to TRBD2 covers 10 bases. This CDR3 comprises 16 residues. V shed 7 bases and J 4 bases; nucleotides not matched to a gene: 9. The CDR3 sequence is CASTNAGTSVTGELFF. The CDR3 bases are TGTGCCAGCACCAACGCCGGGACTAGCGTCACCGGGGAGCTGTTTTTT.

This clonotype showed up many times. CDR3 nucleotide sequence: TGTGCCAGCAGTTACTCTAGGCTAGCGGGAGCTCGCAATGAGCAGTTCTTC. Translated, it gives CASSYSRLAGARNEQFF. The rearrangement links TRBV6-5 to TRBJ2-1; 10 nucleotides align to TRBD2. Trimming took 0 bases from V and 6 from J; bases not matched to a gene: 8. CDR3 length: 17 amino acids. CDR1 is MNHEY, CDR2 SVGAGI, per germline.

The gene calls are TRBV7-2 and TRBJ1-1; weak D call: TRBD1 (5 bases). Germline values: CDR1 SGHTA, CDR2 FQGNSA. The CDR3 contains 13 residues. V was cut by 3 bases and J by 5 bases, with 10 bases left in between. In nucleotides, the CDR3 is TGTGCCAGCAGCTTTGGTTGGGGGACTGAAGCTTTCTTT. Amino acid sequence: CASSFGWGTEAFF.

The chain links TRBV7-9 to TRBJ1-5, with a weak D call TRBD1 (5 bases). The CDR3 loop spans 17 amino acids. CDR1 SEHNR and CDR2 FQNEAQ come from the germline V gene (reference sequence). The V and J ends lost 6 bases and 0 bases respectively, with 18 bases between them. CDR3 protein: CASRPVGGPYSNQPQHF. Written as DNA, the CDR3 is TGTGCCAGCAGGCCCGTCGGGGGACCCTATAGCAATCAGCCCCAGCATTTT.

The rearrangement joins TRBV9 to TRBJ2-1, with TRBD2 matching over 8 bases. V dropped 0 bases and J dropped 7; count of bases not matched to a gene: 6. This CDR3 is 15 amino acids long. In germline, CDR1 is SGDLS, CDR2 YYNGEE. The CDR3 spells CASSVGSGASNEQFF. CDR3 in DNA: TGTGCCAGCAGCGTAGGTAGCGGGGCGTCAAATGAGCAGTTCTTC.

There are a few counts of this clonotype. The V gene is TRBV4-3, the J gene TRBJ2-1, with D tentatively TRBD1 (5 bases). Trimming left V 0 bases short and J 4 bases short, with 7 bases between. The CDR3 extends over 14 amino acids. In germline, CDR1 is LGHNA, CDR2 YSLEER. The CDR3 DNA reads as TGCGCCAGCAGCCAAGAGGGGCTGTACAATGAGCAGTTCTTC. This gives the protein CASSQEGLYNEQFF.

This clonotype was seen more than once but under ten times. This chain connects TRBV7-2 to TRBJ2-1; 7 nucleotides match TRBD2. The V gene's germline CDR1 is SGHTA and CDR2 FQGNSA. CDR3 size: 15 residues. The V and J ends lost 1 base and 5 bases, in that order; junction bases with no gene match: 5. The CDR3 region has the DNA TGTGCCAGCAGCTTAGGCGCAGCGGGGAACAATGAGCAGTTCTTC. This sequence encodes CASSLGAAGNNEQFF. The complete variable domain, with remaining parts taken from reference TRBV7-2 and TRBJ2-1, reads GAGVSQSPSNKVTEKGKDVELRCDPISGHTALYWYRQSLGQGLEFLIYFQGNSAPDKSGLPSDRFSAERTGGSVSTLTIQRTQQEDSAVYLCASSLGAAGNNEQFFGPGTRLTVL.

For the CDR3, the DNA is TGCAGCGTGAAGACAGGGGCCGCTAACACTGAAGCTTTCTTT. It encodes CSVKTGAANTEAFF. The V call is TRBV29-1, the J call TRBJ1-1; TRBD1 matches at 8 bases. The junction had 8 bases not matched to a gene; V was cut back by 6 bases and J by 2 bases. CDR1 and CDR2 from the germline V gene are SQVTM and ANQGSEA. CDR3 length: 14 residues.

Of note for this clonotype: A much bigger clone sits one base away, suggesting this may be a read error. This chain joins TRBV11-1 and TRBJ1-5; possibly TRBD1 for D (6 bases). This CDR3 is built from 13 residues. Germline CDR1 SGHAT, CDR2 FQDESV (reference sequence). The V gene lost 4 bases and the J gene lost 5 bases, with 9 bases spanning the gap. The CDR3 loop is CASSWTVDQPQHF. The DNA for the CDR3 is TGTGCCAGCAGCTGGACAGTGGATCAGCCCCAGCATTTT.

This clonotype was observed a few times. This chain joins TRBV19 and TRBJ2-1; perhaps TRBD2 as D (6 bases). CDR3 length equals 16 residues. The V end was cut by 5 bases, the J end by 0 bases, with 14 bases between. Germline CDR1 and CDR2: LNHDA and SQIVND (reference sequence). DNA for the CDR3: TGTGCCAGTAGTTTCTCAGCGGGTACCTCCTACAATGAGCAGTTCTTC. It yields the protein CASSFSAGTSYNEQFF.

This clonotype was detected a few times. The chain links TRBV27 to TRBJ2-3; TRBD2 might be the D (5 bases). The germline V gene has CDR1 MNHEY and CDR2 SMNVEV (reference sequence). The CDR3 spans 15 residues. V was shortened by 6 bases and J by 1 base, with 14 bases between the two germline ends. The CDR3 loop reads CASSSTPRGTDTQYF. In DNA form, the CDR3 reads TGTGCCAGCAGCTCGACACCGAGGGGCACAGATACGCAGTATTTT.

This clonotype was recorded many times. V is TRBV6-1 and J is TRBJ2-7, with 7 bases aligning to TRBD1. Germline CDR1 reads MNHNS; CDR2 reads SASEGT. This CDR3 is built from 14 residues. Trimming at V came to 6 bases and at J to 2 bases, leaving 7 bases not matched to a gene. The CDR3 DNA reads as TGTGCCAGCAGGTCGAGGACAGGAGCCTACGAGCAGTACTTC. Translation: CASRSRTGAYEQYF.

This rearrangement joins TRBV18 to TRBJ2-5; tentative D call: TRBD2 (6 bases). The V end lost 0 bases, the J end lost 2 bases, and 13 bases lay between the germline ends. The CDR3 covers 16 residues. The germline V gene encodes CDR1 KGHSH and CDR2 LQKENI. CDR3 sequence: CASSPPYFSGQETQYF. In DNA form, the CDR3 reads TGTGCCAGCTCACCACCGTATTTTAGCGGTCAAGAGACCCAGTACTTC.

This clonotype was detected ten times or more. The chain combines TRBV4-1 with TRBJ2-1, with D unclear. Germline loops: CDR1 MGHRA, CDR2 YSYEKL. V lost 0 bases to trimming and J lost 7 bases, with 13 bases between them. This CDR3 contains 15 residues. CDR3 in amino acids: CASSQDIRATNEQFF. DNA of the CDR3: TGCGCCAGCAGCCAAGATATAAGGGCAACGAATGAGCAGTTCTTC.

J is TRBJ1-6 and V is TRBV7-2; D unresolved. The CDR3 has 12 residues. Germline CDR1 is SGHTA and CDR2 is FQGNSA. Trimming removed 2 bases from V and 9 bases from J, with 5 bases in between. Here the CDR3 DNA reads TGTGCCAGCAGCTTAAGTGTTTCACCCCTCCACTTT. Translated, it gives CASSLSVSPLHF.

Only a few counts were recorded for this clonotype. The genes are TRBV10-3 and TRBJ2-2, with 8 bases matching TRBD1. This CDR3 spans 14 amino acids. The V gene's germline CDR1 is ENHRY and CDR2 SYGVKD. V lost 6 bases to trimming and J lost 7 bases; unmatched junction nucleotides: 7. CDR3 DNA sequence: TGTGCCATCAGCGGGACAGGACGCAACGGGGAGCTGTTTTTT. Its protein is CAISGTGRNGELFF.

This clonotype was seen repeatedly, ten times or more. This rearrangement joins TRBV7-2 to TRBJ2-1; D is uncertain. This CDR3 comprises 13 residues. Germline CDR1 SGHTA, CDR2 FQGNSA. V dropped 5 bases and J dropped 5 bases, with 10 bases sitting between them. CDR3 bases: TGTGCCAGCAGCCCAAGTCGGAACAATGAGCAGTTCTTC. It yields the protein CASSPSRNNEQFF.

V gene TRBV6-5 combines with J gene TRBJ2-3; a weak D match, TRBD2 (6 bases). Germline V gene lookup returns CDR1 MNHEY and CDR2 SVGAGI. The CDR3 consists of 15 residues. V was clipped by 2 bases and J by 2 bases, with 11 bases between them. The CDR3: CASSYAGPYTDTQYF. DNA of the CDR3: TGTGCCAGCAGTTACGCGGGACCATACACAGATACGCAGTATTTT.

The CDR3 DNA reads TGTGCCAGCATCCAATCCCGGGACAGGGGCCCCGGTCAAGAGCAGTACTTC. It yields the protein CASIQSRDRGPGQEQYF. The chain uses TRBV5-6 and TRBJ2-7; TRBD1 aligns across 10 bases. Trimming at V came to 6 bases and at J to 7 bases, leaving 19 bases not matched to a gene. The CDR3 contains 17 residues. Germline V gene sequence: CDR1 SGHDT, CDR2 YYEEEE.